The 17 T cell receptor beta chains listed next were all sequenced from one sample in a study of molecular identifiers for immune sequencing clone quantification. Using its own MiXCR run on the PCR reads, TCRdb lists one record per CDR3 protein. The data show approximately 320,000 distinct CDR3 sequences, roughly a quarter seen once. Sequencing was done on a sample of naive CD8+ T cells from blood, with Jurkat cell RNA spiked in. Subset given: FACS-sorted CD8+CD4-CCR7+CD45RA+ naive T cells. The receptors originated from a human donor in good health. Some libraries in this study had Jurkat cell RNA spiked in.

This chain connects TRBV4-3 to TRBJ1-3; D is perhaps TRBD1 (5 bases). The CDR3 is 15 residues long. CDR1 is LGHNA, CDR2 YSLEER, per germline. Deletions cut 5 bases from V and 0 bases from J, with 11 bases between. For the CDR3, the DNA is TGCGCCAGCAGCTCCGGGACTGGCTCTGGAAACACCATATATTTT. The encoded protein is CASSSGTGSGNTIYF.

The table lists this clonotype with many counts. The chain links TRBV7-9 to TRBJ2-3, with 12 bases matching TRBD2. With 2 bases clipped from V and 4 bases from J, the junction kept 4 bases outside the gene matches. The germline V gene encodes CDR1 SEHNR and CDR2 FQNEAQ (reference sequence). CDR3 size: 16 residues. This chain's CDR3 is CASSLSSGGASDTQYF. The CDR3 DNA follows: TGTGCCAGCAGCTTATCTAGCGGGGGGGCCTCAGATACGCAGTATTTT.

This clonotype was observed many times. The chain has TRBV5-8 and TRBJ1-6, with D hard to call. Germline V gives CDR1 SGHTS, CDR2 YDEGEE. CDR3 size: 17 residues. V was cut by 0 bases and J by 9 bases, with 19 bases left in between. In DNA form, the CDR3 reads TGTGCCAGCAGCTTGGCGCCCGGTGGAGGGTATGGTTCACCCCTCCACTTT. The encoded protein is CASSLAPGGGYGSPLHF.

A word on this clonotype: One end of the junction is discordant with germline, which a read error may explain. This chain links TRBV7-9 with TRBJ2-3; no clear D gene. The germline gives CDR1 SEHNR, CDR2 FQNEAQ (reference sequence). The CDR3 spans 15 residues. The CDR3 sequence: CACSLGFHSTDTQYF. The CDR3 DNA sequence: TGTGCCTGCAGCTTGGGATTTCATAGCACAGATACGCAGTATTTT. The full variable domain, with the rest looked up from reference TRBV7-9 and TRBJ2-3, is DTGVSQNPRHKITKRGQNVTFRCDPISEHNRLYWYRQTLGQGPEFLTYFQNEAQLEKSRLLSDRFSAERPKGSFSTLEIQRTEQGDSAMYLCACSLGFHSTDTQYFGPGTRLTVL.

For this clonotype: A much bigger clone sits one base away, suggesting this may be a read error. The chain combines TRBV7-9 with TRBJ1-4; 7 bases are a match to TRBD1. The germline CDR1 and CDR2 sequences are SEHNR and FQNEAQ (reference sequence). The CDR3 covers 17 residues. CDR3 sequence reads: CASSFAITGTEVEILFF. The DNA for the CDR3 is TGTGCCAGCAGCTTCGCGATAACCGGGACAGAAGTCGAAATACTGTTTTTT.

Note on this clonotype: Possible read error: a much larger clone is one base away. CDR3 region: CASSPRQSSYNEQFF. The CDR3 bases are TGCGCCAGCAGCCCGAGACAGAGCTCCTACAATGAGCAGTTCTTC. The chain couples TRBV4-3 to TRBJ2-1; TRBD1 is a possible D gene (5 bases). The V end was cut by 4 bases, the J end by 0 bases, with 10 bases between. CDR3 size: 15 residues. Germline V gene lookup returns CDR1 LGHNA and CDR2 YSLEER.

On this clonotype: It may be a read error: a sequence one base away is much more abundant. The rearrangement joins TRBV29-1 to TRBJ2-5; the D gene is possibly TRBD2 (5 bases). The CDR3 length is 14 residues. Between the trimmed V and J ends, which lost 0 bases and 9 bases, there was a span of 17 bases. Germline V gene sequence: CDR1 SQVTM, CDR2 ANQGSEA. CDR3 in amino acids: CSVEEVTTWEPQYF. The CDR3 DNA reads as TGCAGCGTTGAAGAGGTGACCACCTGGGAGCCCCAGTACTTC.

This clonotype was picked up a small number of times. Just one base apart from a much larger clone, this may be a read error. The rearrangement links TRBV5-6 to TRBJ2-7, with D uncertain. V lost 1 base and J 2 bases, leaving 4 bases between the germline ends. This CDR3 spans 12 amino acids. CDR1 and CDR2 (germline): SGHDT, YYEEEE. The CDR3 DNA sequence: TGTGCCAGCAGCTTGAGGACCTACGAGCAGTACTTC. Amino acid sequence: CASSLRTYEQYF.

The CDR3 sequence is CASSYSIGSGANVLTF. The CDR3 coding sequence is TGTGCCAGCAGTTACTCGATAGGCTCTGGGGCCAACGTCCTGACTTTC. The chain recombines TRBV6-2 or TRBV6-3 with TRBJ2-6; the D is unclear. Trimming stripped 0 bases from V and 0 bases from J, with 6 bases between. CDR1 and CDR2 (germline): MNHEY, SVGEGT. The CDR3 sequence is 16 residues long.

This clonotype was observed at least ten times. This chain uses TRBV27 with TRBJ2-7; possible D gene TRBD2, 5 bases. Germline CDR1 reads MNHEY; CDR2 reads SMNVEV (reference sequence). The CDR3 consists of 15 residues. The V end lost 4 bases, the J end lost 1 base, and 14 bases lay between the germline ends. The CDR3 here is CASSSAPRVSYEQYF. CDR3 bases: TGTGCCAGCAGTTCGGCCCCGCGGGTTTCCTACGAGCAGTACTTC.

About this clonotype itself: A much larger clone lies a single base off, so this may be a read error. The CDR3 loop reads CATSDLPGANEQSF. DNA for the CDR3: TGTGCCACCAGTGATTTGCCCGGGGCCAATGAGCAGTCCTTC. The gene calls are TRBV24-1 and TRBJ2-1; D might be TRBD1 or TRBD2, each matching 5 bases. Germline CDR1 reads KGHDR; CDR2 reads SFDVKD. The CDR3 is 14 amino acids.

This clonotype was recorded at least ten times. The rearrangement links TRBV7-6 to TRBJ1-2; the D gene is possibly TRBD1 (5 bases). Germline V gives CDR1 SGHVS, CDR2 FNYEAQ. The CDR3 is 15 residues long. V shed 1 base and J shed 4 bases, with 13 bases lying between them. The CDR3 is CASSLGQGSGYGYTF. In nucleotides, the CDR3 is TGTGCCAGCAGCTTAGGGCAGGGAAGCGGCTATGGCTACACCTTC.

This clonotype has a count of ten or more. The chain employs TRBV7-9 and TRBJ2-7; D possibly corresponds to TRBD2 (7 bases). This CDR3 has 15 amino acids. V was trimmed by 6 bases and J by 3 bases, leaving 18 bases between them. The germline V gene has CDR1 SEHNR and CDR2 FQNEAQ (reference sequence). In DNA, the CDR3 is TGTGCCAGCAGTCCTAGGGGGGGTAGCGGCTACGAGCAGTACTTC. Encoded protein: CASSPRGGSGYEQYF.

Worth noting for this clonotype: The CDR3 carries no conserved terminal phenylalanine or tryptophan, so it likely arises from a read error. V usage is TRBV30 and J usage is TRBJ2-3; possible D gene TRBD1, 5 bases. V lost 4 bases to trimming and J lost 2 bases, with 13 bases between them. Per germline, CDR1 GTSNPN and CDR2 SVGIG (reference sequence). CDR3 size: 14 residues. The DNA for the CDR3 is TGTGCCTGGAACAGGAAACTTTCCACAGATACGCAGTATCTT. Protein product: CAWNRKLSTDTQYL.

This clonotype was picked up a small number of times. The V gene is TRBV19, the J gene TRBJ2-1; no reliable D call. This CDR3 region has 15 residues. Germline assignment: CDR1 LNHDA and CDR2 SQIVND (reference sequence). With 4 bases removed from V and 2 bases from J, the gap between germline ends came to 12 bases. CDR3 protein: CASSTGSFTYNEQFF. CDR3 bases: TGTGCCAGTAGTACGGGCAGCTTTACCTACAATGAGCAGTTCTTC.

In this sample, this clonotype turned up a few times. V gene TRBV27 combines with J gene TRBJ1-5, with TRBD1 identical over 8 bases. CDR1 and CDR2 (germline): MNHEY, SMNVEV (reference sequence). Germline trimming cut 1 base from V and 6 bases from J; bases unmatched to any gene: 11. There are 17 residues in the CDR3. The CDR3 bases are TGTGCCAGCAGTTTATTAGGGCAGGGGGCGGTAGGTCAGCCCCAGCATTTT. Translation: CASSLLGQGAVGQPQHF.

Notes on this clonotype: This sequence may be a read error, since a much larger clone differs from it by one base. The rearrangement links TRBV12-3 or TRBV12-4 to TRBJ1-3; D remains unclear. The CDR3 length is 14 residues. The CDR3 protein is CASTFPMAGTTIYF. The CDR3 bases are TGTGCCAGCACCTTCCCGATGGCAGGAACCACCATATATTTT.